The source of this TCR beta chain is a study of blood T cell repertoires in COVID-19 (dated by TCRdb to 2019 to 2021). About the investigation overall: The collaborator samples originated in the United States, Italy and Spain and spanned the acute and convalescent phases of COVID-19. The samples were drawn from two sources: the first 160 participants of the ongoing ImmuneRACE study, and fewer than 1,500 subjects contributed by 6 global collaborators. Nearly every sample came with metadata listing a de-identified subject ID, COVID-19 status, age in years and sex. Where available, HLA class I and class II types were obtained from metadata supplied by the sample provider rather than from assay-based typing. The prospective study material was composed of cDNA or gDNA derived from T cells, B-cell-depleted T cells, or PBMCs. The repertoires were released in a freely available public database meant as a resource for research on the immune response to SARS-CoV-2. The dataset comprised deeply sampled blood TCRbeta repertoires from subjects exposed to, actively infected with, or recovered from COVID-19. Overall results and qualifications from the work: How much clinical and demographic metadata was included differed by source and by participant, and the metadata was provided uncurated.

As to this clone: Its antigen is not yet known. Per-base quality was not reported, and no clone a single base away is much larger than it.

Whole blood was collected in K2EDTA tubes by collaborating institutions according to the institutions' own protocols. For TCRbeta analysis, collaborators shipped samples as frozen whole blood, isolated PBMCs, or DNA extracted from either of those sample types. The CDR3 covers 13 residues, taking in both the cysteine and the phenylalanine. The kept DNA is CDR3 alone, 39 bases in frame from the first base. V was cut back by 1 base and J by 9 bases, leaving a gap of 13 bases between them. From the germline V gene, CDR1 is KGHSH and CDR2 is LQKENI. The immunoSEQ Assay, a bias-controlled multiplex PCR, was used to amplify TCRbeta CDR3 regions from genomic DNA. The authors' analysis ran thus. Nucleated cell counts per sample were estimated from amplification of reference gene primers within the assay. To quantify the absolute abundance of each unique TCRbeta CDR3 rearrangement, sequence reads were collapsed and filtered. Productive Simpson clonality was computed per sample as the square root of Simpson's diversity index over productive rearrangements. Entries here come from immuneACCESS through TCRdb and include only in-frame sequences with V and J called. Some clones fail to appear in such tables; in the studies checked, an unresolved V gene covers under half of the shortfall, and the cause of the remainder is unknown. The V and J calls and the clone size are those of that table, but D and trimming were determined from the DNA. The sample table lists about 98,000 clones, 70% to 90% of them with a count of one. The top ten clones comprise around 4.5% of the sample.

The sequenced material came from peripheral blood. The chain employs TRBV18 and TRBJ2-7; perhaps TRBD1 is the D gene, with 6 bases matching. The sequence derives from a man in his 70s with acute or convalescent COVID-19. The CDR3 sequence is CASSPLDSQGQYF. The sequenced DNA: TGTGCCAGCTCACCACTGGACAGCCAGGGGCAGTACTTC.